The 27 T cell receptor beta chains presented below share a single source sample, sequenced in a study of blood T cell repertoires in COVID-19. Method: immunoSEQ multiplex PCR; TCRdb's copy keeps in-frame clones and lacks some. The sample carries some 230,000 clones, about 85% recorded once. Material: peripheral blood. These receptors came from a woman between 55 and 75 years old who had recovered from COVID-19.

This clone was detected only once. J is TRBJ2-2 and V is TRBV6-5; TRBD1 agrees at 7 bases. The CDR3 consists of 14 residues. With V trimmed by 6 bases and J by 1 base, 2 bases remained unmatched. Germline lookup yields CDR1 MNHEY and CDR2 SVGAGI. The CDR3 spells CASRHRGNTGELFF. The CDR3 DNA reads as TGTGCCAGCAGGCACAGGGGGAACACCGGGGAGCTGTTTTTT.

The rearrangement links TRBV5-1 to TRBJ1-4; D remains unclear. This CDR3 contains 14 residues. Germline lookup yields CDR1 SGHRS and CDR2 YFSETQ. Deletions cut 1 base from V and 5 bases from J, with 9 bases between. CDR3: CASSLMEGNEKLFF. The CDR3 DNA follows: TGCGCCAGCAGCTTGATGGAGGGAAATGAAAAACTGTTTTTT.

This sequence joins TRBV25-1 and TRBJ2-2, with D uncertain. CDR3 length: 13 residues. V lost 2 bases to trimming and J lost 3 bases, with 4 bases between them. CDR1 is MGHDK and CDR2 is SYGVNS in the germline V gene. In nucleotides, the CDR3 is TGTGCCAGCAGTGAAAGCTACACCGGGGAGCTGTTTTTT. Protein sequence: CASSESYTGELFF. Full variable domain (remainder filled in from reference TRBV25-1 and TRBJ2-2): EADIYQTPRYLVIGTGKKITLECSQTMGHDKMYWYQQDPGMELHLIHYSYGVNSTEKGDLSSESTVSRIRTEHFPLTLESARPSHTSQYLCASSESYTGELFFGEGSRLTVL.

V is TRBV7-2 and J is TRBJ2-1; 8 bases fit TRBD2. J was trimmed by 6 bases and V by 3 bases; bases with no gene match: 4. The V gene's germline CDR1 is SGHTA and CDR2 FQGNSA. The CDR3 is 14 residues long. The CDR3 coding sequence is TGTGCCAGCAGCTTCGGACTAGCTTCCAATGAGCAGTTCTTC. Residues: CASSFGLASNEQFF.

This clone showed up just once. The V call is TRBV6-1, the J call TRBJ1-1; TRBD1 aligns across 7 bases. Trimming cost V 0 bases and J 6 bases; bases outside gene matches: 10. This CDR3 is 16 amino acids long. Germline CDR1 MNHNS, CDR2 SASEGT. The CDR3 bases are TGTGCCAGCAGTGAAGCGCCCAGGGGGGATTCGTCTGAAGCTTTCTTT. This translates into CASSEAPRGDSSEAFF.

The chain recombines TRBV5-1 with TRBJ1-2, with D unclear. Germline CDR1 is SGHRS and CDR2 is YFSETQ. The CDR3 is 13 amino acids. Deletions cut 4 bases from V and 6 bases from J, with 13 bases between. The chain's CDR3 is CASSLQADDGYTF. The CDR3 region has the DNA TGCGCCAGCAGCCTGCAGGCTGACGATGGCTACACCTTC.

The genes are TRBV2 and TRBJ2-3; 7 bases fit TRBD2. The CDR3 contains 14 residues. In germline, CDR1 is SNHLY, CDR2 FYNNEI. Germline trimming cut 4 bases from V and 4 bases from J; bases unmatched to any gene: 5. CDR3 region: CASSGGRGADTQYF. In DNA, the CDR3 is TGTGCCAGCAGTGGAGGGAGGGGTGCAGATACGCAGTATTTT.

The chain employs TRBV3-1 (or the pseudogene TRBV3-2) and TRBJ2-3; 11 bases are shared with TRBD2. Germline values: CDR1 LGHDT, CDR2 YNNKEL (reference sequence). The J segment lost 6 bases and the V segment lost 2 bases, leaving 4 bases of the junction unmatched. The CDR3 covers 15 residues. The chain's CDR3 is CASSQISGGADTQYF. The CDR3 DNA reads TGTGCCAGCAGCCAAATTAGCGGGGGGGCGGATACGCAGTATTTT.

V usage is TRBV19 and J usage is TRBJ1-6; no reliable D call. The CDR3 length is 13 residues. V was clipped by 7 bases and J by 7 bases, with 11 bases between them. Per the germline V gene, CDR1 is LNHDA and CDR2 is SQIVND (reference sequence). Here the CDR3 reads CASKEVVNSPLHF. DNA of the CDR3: TGTGCCAGTAAGGAGGTGGTGAATTCACCCCTCCACTTT. The complete variable domain, with remaining parts taken from reference TRBV19 and TRBJ1-6, reads DGGITQSPKYLFRKEGQNVTLSCEQNLNHDAMYWYRQDPGQGLRLIYYSQIVNDFQKGDIAEGYSVSREKKESFPLTVTSAQKNPTAFYLCASKEVVNSPLHFGNGTRLTVT.

V is TRBV5-1 and J is TRBJ2-5; D possibly corresponds to TRBD1 (7 bases). The CDR3 is 14 amino acids. The germline V gene encodes CDR1 SGHRS and CDR2 YFSETQ. V shed 1 base and J shed 4 bases, with 11 bases lying between them. The CDR3, as DNA: TGCGCCAGCAGCTTGAGGCAGGGGGGAGAGACCCAGTACTTC. It translates to CASSLRQGGETQYF.

On this clone: A read error may explain this, as a much larger clone is one base away. The chain links TRBV2 to TRBJ2-7, with TRBD1 matching 7 bases. The CDR3 runs 12 residues. The ends lost 6 bases at V and 2 bases at J; junction bases unmatched: 1. CDR1 and CDR2 from the germline V gene are SNHLY and FYNNEI. In nucleotides, the CDR3 is TGTGCCAGCAGCCAGGGGGCCTACGAGCAGTACTTC. It yields the protein CASSQGAYEQYF.

Details on this clone: Other DNA sequences of this sample code for an identical CDR3. The rearrangement links TRBV18 to TRBJ2-1, with TRBD1 matching 8 bases. The length of the CDR3 is 14 residues. The V and J ends lost 3 bases and 3 bases, in that order; junction bases with no gene match: 1. In germline, CDR1 is KGHSH, CDR2 LQKENI. In DNA form, the CDR3 reads TGTGCCAGCTCACCTGACAGGGGCTACAATGAGCAGTTCTTC. Translation: CASSPDRGYNEQFF.

The chain couples TRBV6-5 to TRBJ2-3, with 10 bases matching TRBD2. This CDR3 comprises 15 residues. With 8 bases clipped from V and 4 bases from J, the junction kept 9 bases outside the gene matches. Germline lookup yields CDR1 MNHEY and CDR2 SVGAGI. CDR3 nucleotide sequence: TGTGCCAGCTGTAGGCTAGCGGGGGTCCCAGATACGCAGTATTTT. Residues: CASCRLAGVPDTQYF.

V gene TRBV7-9 combines with J gene TRBJ2-7, with 10 bases lining up with TRBD1. The germline V gene encodes CDR1 SEHNR and CDR2 FQNEAQ (reference sequence). V shed 7 bases, J shed 4 bases, and the junction held 10 bases outside the gene matches. The CDR3 is 15 residues long. In nucleotides, the CDR3 is TGTGCCAGCACCGACGATTGGGACAGGGGTTACGAGCAGTACTTC. As protein: CASTDDWDRGYEQYF.

CDR3 in amino acids: CASSPRRGQDTEAFF. The DNA for the CDR3 is TGTGCCAGTAGTCCCCGCAGGGGGCAGGACACTGAAGCTTTCTTT. This sequence joins TRBV19 and TRBJ1-1, with 8 bases aligning to TRBD1. V trimming: 5 bases; J trimming: 3 bases; junction bases outside the gene matches: 8. The CDR3 spans 15 residues. Germline CDR1 is LNHDA and CDR2 is SQIVND (reference sequence).

V is TRBV7-9 and J is TRBJ1-3; D is unresolved. This CDR3 comprises 17 residues. Trimming removed 5 bases from V and 0 bases from J, with 17 bases in between. Per germline, CDR1 SEHNR and CDR2 FQNEAQ (reference sequence). CDR3 in DNA: TGTGCCAGCAGCCAATCCGAAGAGTCAGGCTCTGGAAACACCATATATTTT. This translates into CASSQSEESGSGNTIYF. The variable domain in full, with the rest retrieved from reference TRBV7-9 and TRBJ1-3, is DTGVSQNPRHKITKRGQNVTFRCDPISEHNRLYWYRQTLGQGPEFLTYFQNEAQLEKSRLLSDRFSAERPKGSFSTLEIQRTEQGDSAMYLCASSQSEESGSGNTIYFGEGSWLTVV.

This sequence joins TRBV3-1 (or the pseudogene TRBV3-2) and TRBJ1-6, with D unclear. The CDR3 runs to 14 residues. In germline, CDR1 is LGHDT, CDR2 YNNKEL (reference sequence). Trimming took off 0 bases at V and 9 bases at J, with 9 bases between the two ends. Here the CDR3 reads CASSQEARGSPLHF. The CDR3 nucleotides read TGTGCCAGCAGCCAAGAAGCCCGAGGTTCACCCCTCCACTTT.

The CDR3 is CASSQGMGGLTDGEQYF. In DNA, the CDR3 is TGCGCCAGCAGCCAAGGAATGGGGGGTTTGACAGATGGTGAGCAGTACTTC. The chain recombines TRBV4-1 with TRBJ2-7; a possible D gene is TRBD2 (6 bases). Germline CDR1 is MGHRA and CDR2 is YSYEKL. The CDR3 totals 17 residues. The germline V and J ends were trimmed by 1 base and 7 bases, with 23 bases remaining between them.

This clone was observed once. The genes are TRBV14 and TRBJ2-6; D unresolved. The ends were cut back, 0 bases at V and 1 base at J, with 7 bases in the middle. This CDR3 comprises 16 residues. In germline, CDR1 is SGHDN, CDR2 FVKESK. The DNA of the CDR3 is TGTGCCAGCAGCCAAGAAGAGTGGTCTGGGGCCAACGTCCTGACTTTC. Amino acid sequence: CASSQEEWSGANVLTF.

This clone was recorded once. The rearrangement links TRBV11-2 to TRBJ2-3; tentatively, D is TRBD2 (6 bases). Per germline, CDR1 SGHAT and CDR2 FQNNGV. Trimming shortened V by 1 base and J by 4 bases, and 12 bases separated the two germline ends. The CDR3 totals 15 residues. The CDR3 sequence is CASSLGGGGADTQYF. In nucleotides, the CDR3 is TGTGCCAGCAGCTTAGGGGGAGGTGGGGCAGATACGCAGTATTTT.

The chain joins TRBV18 to TRBJ1-5; D uncertain. Trimming cost V 5 bases and J 2 bases, with 7 bases left between them. The CDR3 consists of 13 residues. Germline assignment: CDR1 KGHSH and CDR2 LQKENI. CDR3 nucleotides: TGTGCCAGCTCAAACGGGGGCAATCAGCCCCAGCATTTT. This gives the protein CASSNGGNQPQHF.

The chain joins TRBV7-8 to TRBJ2-1, with 9 bases that match TRBD2. The germline gives CDR1 SGHVS, CDR2 FQNEAQ. Losses at the gene ends were 5 bases for V and 9 bases for J; bases not matched to a gene: 14. CDR3 length: 16 amino acids. CDR3 DNA sequence: TGTGCCAGCAGCCAAGCCTTTGCGGGGGGGCCGATTGAGCAGTTCTTC. Translated, it gives CASSQAFAGGPIEQFF.

The chain has TRBV30 and TRBJ1-2; TRBD1 matches at 8 bases. Per germline, CDR1 GTSNPN and CDR2 SVGIG (reference sequence). There are 14 residues in the CDR3. V lost 2 bases to trimming and J lost 5 bases; unmatched junction nucleotides: 7. The CDR3 sequence: CAWSRGRGPYGYTF. The CDR3, as DNA: TGTGCCTGGAGTAGAGGCAGGGGGCCGTATGGCTACACCTTC.

The chain employs TRBV7-9 and TRBJ1-1, with D possibly being TRBD1 (5 bases). This CDR3 comprises 12 residues. V lost 5 bases and J lost 11, with 15 bases in between. CDR1 SEHNR and CDR2 FQNEAQ come from the germline V gene (reference sequence). This chain's CDR3 is CASSRAQGPAFF. As DNA, the CDR3 is TGTGCCAGCAGCCGAGCGCAGGGCCCGGCTTTCTTT.

The chain combines TRBV18 with TRBJ2-3; D is possibly TRBD1 (5 bases). Trimming removed 5 bases at V and 1 base at J, with 10 bases between. Germline CDR1 and CDR2: KGHSH and LQKENI. This CDR3 is 14 amino acids long. CDR3 sequence: CASSSLQGTDTQYF. CDR3 nucleotide sequence: TGTGCCAGCTCATCTTTACAGGGCACAGATACGCAGTATTTT.

The sample holds one count of this clone. The chain combines TRBV6-5 with TRBJ2-1, with 9 bases matching TRBD2. Germline V gene data show CDR1 as MNHEY and CDR2 as SVGAGI. The CDR3 sequence is 14 residues long. The V gene end was trimmed by 5 bases and the J gene end by 7 bases; junction bases not matched to a gene: 6. The CDR3 nucleotides are TGTGCCAGCAGTCGACTAGCGGCCTTGAATGAGCAGTTCTTC. It encodes CASSRLAALNEQFF.

The genes are TRBV23-1 and TRBJ2-7, with D possibly being TRBD2 (6 bases). TRBV23-1 is an ORF, and what it does is uncertain. Trimming removed 2 bases at V and 0 bases at J, with 20 bases between. The CDR3 runs 18 residues. The CDR3 nucleotides read TGCGCCAGCAGTCAAGACCCGGATGCGGGACCGAGCTCCTACGAGCAGTACTTC. Protein: CASSQDPDAGPSSYEQYF.